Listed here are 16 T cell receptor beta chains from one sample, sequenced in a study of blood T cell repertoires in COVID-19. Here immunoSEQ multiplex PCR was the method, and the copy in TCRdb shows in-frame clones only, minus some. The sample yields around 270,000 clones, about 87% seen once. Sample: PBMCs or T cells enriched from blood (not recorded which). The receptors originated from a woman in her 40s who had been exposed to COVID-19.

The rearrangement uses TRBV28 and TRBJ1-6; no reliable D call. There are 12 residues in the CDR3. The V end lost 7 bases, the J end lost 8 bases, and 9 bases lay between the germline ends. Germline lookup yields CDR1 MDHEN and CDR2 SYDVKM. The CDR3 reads CASTLSDSPLHF. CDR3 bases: TGTGCCAGCACCCTATCCGATTCACCCCTCCACTTT.

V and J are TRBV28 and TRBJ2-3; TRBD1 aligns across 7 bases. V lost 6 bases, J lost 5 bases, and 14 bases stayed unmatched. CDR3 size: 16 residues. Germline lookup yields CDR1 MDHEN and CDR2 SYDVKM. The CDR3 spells CASRDREEDYRDTQYF. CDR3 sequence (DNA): TGTGCCAGCAGAGACAGGGAAGAGGATTATCGAGATACGCAGTATTTT.

The CDR3: CASSPGNERTVEAFF. DNA of the CDR3: TGTGCCAGCAGCCCAGGTAACGAGCGGACAGTTGAAGCTTTCTTT. The genes are TRBV7-3 and TRBJ1-1; tentative D call: TRBD1 (6 bases). V lost 5 bases, J lost 7 bases, and 20 bases lay in between. Germline V gene data show CDR1 as SGHTA and CDR2 as FQGTGA. The length of the CDR3 is 15 residues.

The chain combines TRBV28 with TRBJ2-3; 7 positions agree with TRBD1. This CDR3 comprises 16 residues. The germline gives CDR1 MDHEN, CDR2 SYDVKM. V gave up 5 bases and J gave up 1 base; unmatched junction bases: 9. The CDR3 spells CASSTFRDSGTDTQYF. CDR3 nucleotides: TGTGCCAGCAGTACCTTCCGGGACAGCGGCACAGATACGCAGTATTTT.

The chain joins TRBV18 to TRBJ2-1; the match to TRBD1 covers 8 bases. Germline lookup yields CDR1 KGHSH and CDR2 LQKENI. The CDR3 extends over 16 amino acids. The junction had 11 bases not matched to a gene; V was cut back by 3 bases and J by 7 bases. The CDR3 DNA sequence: TGTGCCAGCTCACCTTCCGGACAGGGATTTCGGAATGAGCAGTTCTTC. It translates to CASSPSGQGFRNEQFF.

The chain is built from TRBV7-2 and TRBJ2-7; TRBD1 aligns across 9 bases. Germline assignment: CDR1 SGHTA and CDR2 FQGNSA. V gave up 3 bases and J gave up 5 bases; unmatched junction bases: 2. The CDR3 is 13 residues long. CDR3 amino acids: CASSLGQGHEQYF. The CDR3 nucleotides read TGTGCCAGCAGCTTGGGACAGGGCCACGAGCAGTACTTC.

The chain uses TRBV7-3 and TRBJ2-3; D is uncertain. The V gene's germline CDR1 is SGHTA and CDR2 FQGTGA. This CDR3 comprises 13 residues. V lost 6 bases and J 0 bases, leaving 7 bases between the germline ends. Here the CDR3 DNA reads TGTGCCAGCAGAAGAGGTAGCACAGATACGCAGTATTTT. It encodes CASRRGSTDTQYF.

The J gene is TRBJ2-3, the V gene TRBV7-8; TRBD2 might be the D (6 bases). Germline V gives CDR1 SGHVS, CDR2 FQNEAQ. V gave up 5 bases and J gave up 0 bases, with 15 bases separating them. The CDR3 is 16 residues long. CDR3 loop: CASSPLGRDSTDTQYF. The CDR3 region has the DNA TGTGCCAGCAGCCCCTTGGGGCGGGATAGCACAGATACGCAGTATTTT.

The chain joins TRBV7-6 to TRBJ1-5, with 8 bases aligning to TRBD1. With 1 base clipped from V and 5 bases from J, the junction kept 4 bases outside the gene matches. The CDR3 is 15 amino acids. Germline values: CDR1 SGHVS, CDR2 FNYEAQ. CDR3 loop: CASSLGTGWDQPQHF. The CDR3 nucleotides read TGTGCCAGCAGCTTAGGGACAGGGTGGGATCAGCCCCAGCATTTT.

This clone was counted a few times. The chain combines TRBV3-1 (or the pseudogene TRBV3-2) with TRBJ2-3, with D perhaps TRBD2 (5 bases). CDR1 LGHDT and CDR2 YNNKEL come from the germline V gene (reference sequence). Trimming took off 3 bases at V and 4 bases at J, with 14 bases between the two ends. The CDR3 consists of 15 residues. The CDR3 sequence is CASSHRLAHSDTQYF. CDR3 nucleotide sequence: TGTGCCAGCAGCCACCGGCTAGCTCATTCAGATACGCAGTATTTT.

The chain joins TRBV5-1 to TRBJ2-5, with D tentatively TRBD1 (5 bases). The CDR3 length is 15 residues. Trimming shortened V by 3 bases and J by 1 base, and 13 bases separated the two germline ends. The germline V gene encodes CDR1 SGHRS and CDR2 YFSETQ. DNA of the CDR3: TGCGCCAGCAGCTCGTCTCAGGGCCCCCAAGAGACCCAGTACTTC. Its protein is CASSSSQGPQETQYF.

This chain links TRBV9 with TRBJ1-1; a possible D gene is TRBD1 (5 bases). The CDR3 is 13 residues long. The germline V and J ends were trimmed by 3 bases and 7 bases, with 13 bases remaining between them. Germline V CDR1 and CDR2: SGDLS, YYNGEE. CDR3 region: CASSGLQELEAFF. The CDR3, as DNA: TGTGCCAGCAGCGGGTTACAGGAACTTGAAGCTTTCTTT.

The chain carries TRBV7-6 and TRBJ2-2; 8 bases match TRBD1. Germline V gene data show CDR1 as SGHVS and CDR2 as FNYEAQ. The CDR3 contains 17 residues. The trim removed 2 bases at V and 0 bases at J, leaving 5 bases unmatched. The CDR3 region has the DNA TGTGCCAGCAGCTTAAGTCCAGGGGGCACGAACACCGGGGAGCTGTTTTTT. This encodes CASSLSPGGTNTGELFF.

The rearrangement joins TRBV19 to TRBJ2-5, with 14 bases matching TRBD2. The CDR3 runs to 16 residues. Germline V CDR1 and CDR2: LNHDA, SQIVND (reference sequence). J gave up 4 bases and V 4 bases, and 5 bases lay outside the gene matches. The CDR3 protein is CASSRGTSGSGETQYF. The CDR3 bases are TGTGCCAGTAGTAGGGGGACTAGCGGGAGCGGAGAGACCCAGTACTTC.

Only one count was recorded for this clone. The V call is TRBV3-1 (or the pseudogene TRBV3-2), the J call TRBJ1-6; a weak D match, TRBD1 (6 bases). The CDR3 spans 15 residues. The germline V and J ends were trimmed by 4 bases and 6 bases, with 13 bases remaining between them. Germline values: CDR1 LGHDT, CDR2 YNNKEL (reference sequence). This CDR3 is CASSPGAGTNSPLHF. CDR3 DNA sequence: TGTGCCAGCAGCCCAGGGGCAGGAACTAATTCACCCCTCCACTTT.

The CDR3 DNA reads TGCGCCAGCAGCCTGACTAGCGGGGGAAGCACAGATACGCAGTATTTT. Its translation is CASSLTSGGSTDTQYF. The chain employs TRBV5-1 and TRBJ2-3; TRBD2 matches 12 bases. CDR3 length: 16 amino acids. Germline V gene lookup returns CDR1 SGHRS and CDR2 YFSETQ. The V and J ends lost 4 bases and 0 bases, in that order; junction bases with no gene match: 3.